The sequence of this T cell receptor beta chain was determined in a study of cytomegalovirus exposure and HLA in healthy donors. Study results and caveats: Later on, an analysis showed TCR association rates differing by HLA locus, with DRB1 the most and HLA-C the fewest.

Comments on this clone: Its specificity is not known.

The PCR employed 60 Vbeta primers together with 13 Jbeta primers. TCRdb's table, derived via immunoSEQ multiplex PCR, lists solely in-frame clones and lacks some. The data contain approximately 180,000 clones, under 90% of them singletons. The germline V gene encodes CDR1 LNHDA and CDR2 SQIVND (reference sequence). V was pared by 7 bases and J by 1 base, with 11 bases between. CDR3 length equals 14 residues. The sample comprised PBMCs. The rearrangement joins TRBV19 to TRBJ1-5; D unclear. This TCR was recovered from a young man in good health and CMV-seropositive. In nucleotides, the CDR3 is TGTGCCAGTAAAGGGAGGAGCAGCAATCAGCCCCAGCATTTT. Protein product: CASKGRSSNQPQHF.